This entry lists 29 T cell receptor beta chains sequenced from one sample in a study of response to subunit inactivated influenza vaccine. Using its own MiXCR run on the RT-PCR reads, TCRdb lists one record per CDR3 protein. Found here are about 540,000 distinct CDR3 sequences, around 15% of them singletons; the top ten hold more than 9.5%. Sample: PBMCs from blood, taken about 13 days after vaccination. All receptors come from a middle-aged man who received an inactivated influenza vaccine.

This clonotype came up a few times. V is TRBV7-9 and J is TRBJ2-4, with no clear D. Germline V gene lookup returns CDR1 SEHNR and CDR2 FQNEAQ (reference sequence). V was trimmed by 4 bases and J by 1 base, leaving 14 bases between them. This CDR3 spans 16 amino acids. The CDR3 sequence is CASSSGPLRAKNIQYF. Here the CDR3 DNA reads TGTGCCAGCAGCTCTGGCCCCCTGCGCGCCAAAAACATTCAGTACTTC.

This clonotype was counted only a few times. This rearrangement joins TRBV29-1 to TRBJ2-1; 10 bases are shared with TRBD2. V gave up 6 bases and J gave up 4 bases; unmatched junction bases: 3. Germline CDR1 is SQVTM and CDR2 is ANQGSEA. The CDR3 runs to 13 residues. The CDR3 is CSVSGRAYNEQFF. In nucleotides, the CDR3 is TGCAGCGTCAGCGGGAGGGCTTACAATGAGCAGTTCTTC.

This clonotype was detected ten times or more. V usage is TRBV6-5 and J usage is TRBJ2-2; D is undetermined. CDR1 is MNHEY, CDR2 SVGAGI, per germline. Trimming took 5 bases from V and 6 from J, leaving 7 bases between them. This CDR3 is built from 12 residues. The CDR3 DNA sequence: TGTGCCAGCAGTGTACCCCCCGGGGAGCTGTTTTTT. It specifies CASSVPPGELFF.

The DNA of the CDR3 is TGTGCCAGCAGTTACCCCAGGACAGGCTCCTACAATGAGCAGTTCTTC. Its translation: CASSYPRTGSYNEQFF. The chain uses TRBV6-2 or TRBV6-3 and TRBJ2-1; TRBD1 agrees at 7 bases. J lost 0 bases, V lost 2 bases, and 4 bases had no gene match. The CDR3 has 16 residues. Germline CDR1 and CDR2: MNHEY and SVGEGT.

In the case of this clonotype: The conserved phenylalanine or tryptophan is not found at the CDR3 terminus, so this likely reflects a read error. This rearrangement joins TRBV12-3 or TRBV12-4 to TRBJ1-1; D possibly corresponds to TRBD1 (6 bases). Trimming took 8 bases from V and 10 from J, leaving 17 bases between them. This CDR3 comprises 12 residues. The CDR3 spells CASGFGGLGAFL. The DNA for the CDR3 is TGTGCCAGCGGATTTGGGGGGCTCGGAGCTTTCCTT.

The J gene is TRBJ2-1, the V gene TRBV10-3; 10 bases are shared with TRBD2. CDR1 and CDR2 (germline): ENHRY, SYGVKD. With 6 bases clipped from V and 4 bases from J, the junction kept 21 bases outside the gene matches. This CDR3 comprises 20 residues. CDR3 in DNA: TGTGCCATCAGGGCAGACCATGGACAGGCAAGCGGGGGGGCATACAATGAGCAGTTCTTC. It codes for CAIRADHGQASGGAYNEQFF.

This clonotype was detected a few times. The DNA for the CDR3 is TGTGCCAGCAGCTTACTCATGAACACCGGGGAGCTGTTTTTT. Protein: CASSLLMNTGELFF. The chain is built from TRBV7-2 and TRBJ2-2, with D unclear. V was pared by 2 bases and J by 1 base, with 5 bases between. This CDR3 is 14 amino acids long. The germline gives CDR1 SGHTA, CDR2 FQGNSA.

This clonotype was counted a few times. The V and J genes are TRBV28 and TRBJ2-7, with D tentatively TRBD1 (5 bases). V lost 3 bases to trimming and J lost 7 bases, with 16 bases between them. The CDR3 is made up of 14 amino acids. Germline loops: CDR1 MDHEN, CDR2 SYDVKM. This CDR3 reads CASSFRPQGQEQYF. CDR3 nucleotides: TGTGCCAGCAGTTTTAGACCCCAGGGTCAAGAGCAGTACTTC.

This clonotype was found a few times. This chain uses TRBV5-1 with TRBJ2-1; 7 bases agree with TRBD2. This CDR3 is 16 amino acids long. Trimming took 0 bases from V and 15 from J; bases not matched to a gene: 18. The germline V gene encodes CDR1 SGHRS and CDR2 YFSETQ. The CDR3 nucleotides read TGCGCCAGCAGCTTGGTCTCGGGGACTAACCGAATGGCGTGGTTCTTC. Protein: CASSLVSGTNRMAWFF.

The J gene is TRBJ2-2, the V gene TRBV20-1; a possible D gene is TRBD2 (5 bases). V was pared by 6 bases and J by 4 bases, with 15 bases between. The germline CDR1 and CDR2 sequences are DFQATT and SNEGSKA (reference sequence). The CDR3 loop spans 14 amino acids. The CDR3 sequence: CSASSGISTGELFF. DNA for the CDR3: TGCAGTGCGTCATCCGGGATATCCACCGGGGAGCTGTTTTTT.

The chain is built from TRBV6-1 and TRBJ2-2; 8 bases line up with TRBD1. The CDR3 runs to 14 residues. V dropped 10 bases and J dropped 7; count of bases not matched to a gene: 11. Germline values: CDR1 MNHNS, CDR2 SASEGT. The CDR3 sequence: CATRDRGTNGELFF. For the CDR3, the DNA is TGTGCCACCAGAGACAGGGGCACGAACGGGGAGCTGTTTTTT.

The chain carries TRBV5-1 and TRBJ2-5; D is possibly TRBD1 (5 bases). CDR1 and CDR2 (germline): SGHRS, YFSETQ. The CDR3 has 16 amino acids. Trimming took off 0 bases at V and 1 base at J, with 13 bases between the two ends. In nucleotides, the CDR3 is TGCGCCAGCAGCTTGGCGATACGGCAGGGCCAAGAGACCCAGTACTTC. Translation gives CASSLAIRQGQETQYF. The entire variable domain, with the rest obtained from reference TRBV5-1 and TRBJ2-5, is as follows: KAGVTQTPRYLIKTRGQQVTLSCSPISGHRSVSWYQQTPGQGLQFLFEYFSETQRNKGNFPGRFSGRQFSNSRSEMNVSTLELGDSALYLCASSLAIRQGQETQYFGPGTRLLVL.

This sequence joins TRBV7-2 and TRBJ2-7, with TRBD2 matching 10 bases. The CDR3 is 15 amino acids. CDR1 is SGHTA and CDR2 is FQGNSA in the germline V gene. Germline trimming cut 1 base from V and 3 bases from J; bases unmatched to any gene: 3. The chain's CDR3 is CASSLVRTSGYEQYF. In nucleotides, the CDR3 is TGTGCCAGCAGCTTAGTAAGGACTAGCGGCTACGAGCAGTACTTC.

The gene calls are TRBV5-1 and TRBJ1-1, with a weak D call TRBD1 (5 bases). Germline CDR1 is SGHRS and CDR2 is YFSETQ. V was trimmed by 0 bases and J by 0 bases, leaving 12 bases between them. CDR3 length: 16 amino acids. Here the CDR3 DNA reads TGCGCCAGCAGCTTGGACTCAGGGAAGTTGAACACTGAAGCTTTCTTT. It yields the protein CASSLDSGKLNTEAFF. Full variable domain (missing parts from reference TRBV5-1 and TRBJ1-1): KAGVTQTPRYLIKTRGQQVTLSCSPISGHRSVSWYQQTPGQGLQFLFEYFSETQRNKGNFPGRFSGRQFSNSRSEMNVSTLELGDSALYLCASSLDSGKLNTEAFFGQGTRLTVV.

The V and J genes are TRBV27 and TRBJ1-2; TRBD1 agrees at 10 bases. This CDR3 spans 16 amino acids. The junction had 15 bases not matched to a gene; V was cut back by 7 bases and J by 7 bases. Germline V CDR1 and CDR2: MNHEY, SMNVEV (reference sequence). The CDR3 region has the DNA TGTGCCAGCAAAAATGGGAGACAGGGGGCTATCAGTGGCTACACCTTC. Residues: CASKNGRQGAISGYTF.

V and J are TRBV24-1 and TRBJ2-2; D is unclear. The V and J ends lost 5 bases and 1 base respectively, with 10 bases between them. The germline V gene encodes CDR1 KGHDR and CDR2 SFDVKD. The CDR3 extends over 15 amino acids. CDR3 in amino acids: CATSGWAENTGELFF. CDR3 nucleotides: TGTGCCACCAGTGGGTGGGCAGAGAACACCGGGGAGCTGTTTTTT.

V is TRBV20-1 and J is TRBJ1-6; D is undetermined. The CDR3 consists of 15 residues. V lost 6 bases and J 0 bases, leaving 12 bases between the germline ends. In germline, CDR1 is DFQATT, CDR2 SNEGSKA (reference sequence). CDR3 amino acids: CSANPGLSYNSPLHF. DNA of the CDR3: TGCAGTGCAAATCCAGGCCTCTCCTATAATTCACCCCTCCACTTT.

This clonotype has a count of ten or more. This sequence joins TRBV6-2 or TRBV6-3 and TRBJ2-1; TRBD1 matches at 8 bases. This CDR3 comprises 15 residues. The J segment lost 4 bases and the V segment lost 2 bases, leaving 4 bases of the junction unmatched. Germline CDR1 reads MNHEY; CDR2 reads SVGEGT. CDR3 sequence: CASSYNQGAYNEQFF. CDR3 DNA sequence: TGTGCCAGCAGTTACAATCAGGGGGCTTACAATGAGCAGTTCTTC.

This clonotype was detected a few times. The gene calls are TRBV18 and TRBJ2-7; 10 nucleotides line up with TRBD2. J gave up 5 bases and V 6 bases, and 4 bases lay outside the gene matches. The germline V gene encodes CDR1 KGHSH and CDR2 LQKENI. This CDR3 is 13 amino acids long. This chain's CDR3 is CASSGTSVDEQYF. The CDR3 DNA follows: TGTGCCAGCTCCGGGACTAGCGTCGACGAGCAGTACTTC.

This clonotype was counted ten times or more. The chain employs TRBV10-2 and TRBJ2-3, with TRBD2 matching 10 bases. This CDR3 has 18 amino acids. The germline V gene encodes CDR1 WSHSY and CDR2 SAAADI. Unmatched junction bases numbered 14, after V lost 6 bases and J lost 2 bases. Here the CDR3 reads CASSTGLANALYTDTQYF. In DNA, the CDR3 is TGCGCCAGCAGCACGGGACTAGCGAACGCATTATACACAGATACGCAGTATTTT.

This clonotype was seen only a few times. This chain joins TRBV5-1 and TRBJ1-2; D may be TRBD1 (6 bases). The CDR3 runs to 17 residues. The V and J ends lost 3 bases and 0 bases respectively, with 18 bases between them. Germline CDR1 reads SGHRS; CDR2 reads YFSETQ. CDR3 sequence (DNA): TGCGCCAGCAGCTCGAGGGAGACAGGCCGATCTAACTATGGCTACACCTTC. Its translation is CASSSRETGRSNYGYTF.

This clonotype was seen a few times. The rearrangement links TRBV3-1 to TRBJ2-5, with TRBD2 matching 7 bases. J lost 10 bases, V lost 0 bases, and 5 bases had no gene match. The germline V gene has CDR1 LGHDT and CDR2 YNNKEL (reference sequence). The CDR3 consists of 13 residues. The CDR3 region is CASSQDEGGVQYF. The CDR3, as DNA: TGTGCCAGCAGCCAAGATGAGGGAGGGGTCCAGTACTTC.

In its sample, this clonotype was seen a few times. The chain carries TRBV5-1 and TRBJ2-7, with 9 bases fitting TRBD1. The CDR3 runs 15 residues. In germline, CDR1 is SGHRS, CDR2 YFSETQ. Germline trimming cut 4 bases from V and 4 bases from J; bases unmatched to any gene: 9. The CDR3: CASSASTGTGYEQYF. CDR3 DNA sequence: TGCGCCAGCAGCGCATCGACCGGGACAGGGTACGAGCAGTACTTC.

This clonotype was seen many times. The chain has TRBV11-2 and TRBJ2-1; tentatively, D is TRBD2 (5 bases). The CDR3 runs to 15 residues. The germline gives CDR1 SGHAT, CDR2 FQNNGV. V lost 3 bases to trimming and J lost 6 bases, with 15 bases between them. CDR3 protein: CASSLFSASGNEQFF. Here the CDR3 DNA reads TGTGCCAGCAGCTTGTTTAGCGCCAGCGGCAATGAGCAGTTCTTC.

V and J are TRBV29-1 and TRBJ1-4, with TRBD1 identical over 9 bases. V trimming: 8 bases; J trimming: 8 bases; junction bases outside the gene matches: 15. There are 15 residues in the CDR3. Looked up from germline, CDR1 is SQVTM and CDR2 is ANQGSEA. The chain's CDR3 is CSPRDRAEGGEKLFF. CDR3 bases: TGCAGCCCCAGGGACAGGGCCGAGGGTGGAGAAAAACTGTTTTTT.

This clonotype has only a few counts. This sequence joins TRBV6-5 and TRBJ2-7; 12 bases are shared with TRBD2. The CDR3 contains 17 residues. V gave up 2 bases and J gave up 2 bases; unmatched junction bases: 7. Per the germline V gene, CDR1 is MNHEY and CDR2 is SVGAGI. CDR3 sequence reads: CASSYKLAGGATYEQYF. In DNA form, the CDR3 reads TGTGCCAGCAGTTACAAACTAGCGGGAGGTGCCACCTACGAGCAGTACTTC.

This clonotype was counted at least ten times. The chain has TRBV5-1 and TRBJ1-1; the D gene is possibly TRBD1 (5 bases). Trimming stripped 3 bases from V and 7 bases from J, with 13 bases between. This CDR3 has 13 amino acids. The germline CDR1 and CDR2 sequences are SGHRS and YFSETQ. This chain's CDR3 is CASSYDSEIEAFF. CDR3 DNA sequence: TGCGCCAGCAGCTACGACAGCGAGATTGAAGCTTTCTTT.

The sample holds a few counts of this clonotype. V is TRBV4-3 and J is TRBJ2-1; the D is unclear. CDR1 is LGHNA, CDR2 YSLEER, per germline. V shed 2 bases and J shed 0 bases, with 8 bases lying between them. The CDR3 loop spans 15 amino acids. CDR3 DNA sequence: TGCGCCAGCAGCCAACAATGGGGCTCCTACAATGAGCAGTTCTTC. It translates to CASSQQWGSYNEQFF.

This clonotype has a handful of counts. The CDR3 loop reads CAWSVQGGASRTDTQYF. CDR3 sequence (DNA): TGTGCCTGGAGTGTACAAGGAGGGGCATCTCGCACAGATACGCAGTATTTT. The V and J genes are TRBV30 and TRBJ2-3; maybe TRBD2 (6 bases). This CDR3 is 17 amino acids long. V was pared by 0 bases and J by 1 base, with 17 bases between. Per the germline V gene, CDR1 is GTSNPN and CDR2 is SVGIG (reference sequence).